This T cell receptor (beta chain) was obtained from a study of blood T cell repertoires in COVID-19. For the study at large: Samples came from the United States, Italy and Spain, spanning acute and convalescent COVID-19. PBMCs, B-cell-depleted T cells, or T cells were the source of the cDNA or gDNA that made up the material.

This CDR3 has 14 residues. V was pared by 7 bases and J by 1 base, with 13 bases between. Germline lookup yields CDR1 MNHEY and CDR2 SVGAGI. Original analysis: Estimation of nucleated cell counts was performed using reference gene primer amplification. Generated by immunoSEQ multiplex PCR, the TCRdb table keeps only in-frame clones and is missing some. The V and J calls and the clone size are those of that table, but D and trimming were determined from the DNA. In the table there are around 100,000 clones, approximately 84% of which are singletons. Sequencing input: peripheral blood. The J gene is TRBJ1-1, the V gene TRBV6-5; tentatively, D is TRBD1 (6 bases). The sequence came from a man aged 35 to 55 with active or convalescent COVID-19. CDR3 nucleotide sequence: TGTGCCAGCAACCCGACAGGTTGGAACACTGAAGCTTTCTTT. It specifies CASNPTGWNTEAFF.